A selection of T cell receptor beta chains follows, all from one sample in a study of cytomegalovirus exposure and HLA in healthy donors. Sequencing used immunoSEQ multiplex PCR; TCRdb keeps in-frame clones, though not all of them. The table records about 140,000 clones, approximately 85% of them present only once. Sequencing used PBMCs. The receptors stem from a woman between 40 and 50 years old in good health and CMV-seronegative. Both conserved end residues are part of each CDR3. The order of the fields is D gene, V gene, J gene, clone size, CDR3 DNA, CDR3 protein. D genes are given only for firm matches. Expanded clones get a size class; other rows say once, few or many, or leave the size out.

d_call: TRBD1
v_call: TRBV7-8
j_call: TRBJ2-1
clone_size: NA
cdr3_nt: TGTGCCAGCAGCTCACGGGACAGGGCTGGGCATAAGTTCTTC
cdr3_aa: CASSSRDRAGHKFF

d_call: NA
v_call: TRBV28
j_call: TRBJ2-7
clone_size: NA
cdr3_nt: TGTGCCAGCAGCATAGGGGGGGAGGGAGACGAGCAGTACTTC
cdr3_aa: CASSIGGEGDEQYF

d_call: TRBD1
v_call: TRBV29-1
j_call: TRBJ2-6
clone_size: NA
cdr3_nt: TGCAGCGTCGCGACAGGGGATCCTGGGGCCAACGTCCTGACTTTC
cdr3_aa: CSVATGDPGANVLTF

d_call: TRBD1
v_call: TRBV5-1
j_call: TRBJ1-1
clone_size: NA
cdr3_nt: TGCGCCAGCAGCAGGGACAGGCCGAACACTGAAGCTTTCTTT
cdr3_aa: CASSRDRPNTEAFF

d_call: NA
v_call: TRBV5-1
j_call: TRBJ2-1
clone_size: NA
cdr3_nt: TGCGCCAGCAGCTCCGCACCGGAGAAGACCTACAATGAGCAGTTCTTC
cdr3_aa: CASSSAPEKTYNEQFF

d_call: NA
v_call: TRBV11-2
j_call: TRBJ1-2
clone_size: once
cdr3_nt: TGTGCCAGCAGCTGGGGGGGGAATGGCTACACCTTC
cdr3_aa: CASSWGGNGYTF

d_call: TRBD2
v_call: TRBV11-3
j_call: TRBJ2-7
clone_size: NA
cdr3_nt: TGTGCCAGCAGCTTAGATCTAGGACTAGCGCATTCCTACGAGCAGTACTTC
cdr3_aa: CASSLDLGLAHSYEQYF

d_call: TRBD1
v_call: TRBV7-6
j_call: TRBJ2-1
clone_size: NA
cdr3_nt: TGTGCCAGCAGCCATGTACAGGGGGCGGCCTACAATGAGCAGTTCTTC
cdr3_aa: CASSHVQGAAYNEQFF

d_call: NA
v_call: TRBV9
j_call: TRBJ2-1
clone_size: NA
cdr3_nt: TGTGCCAGCAGCGTAGAGGTCGCGGGAAACAATGAGCAGTTCTTC
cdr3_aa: CASSVEVAGNNEQFF

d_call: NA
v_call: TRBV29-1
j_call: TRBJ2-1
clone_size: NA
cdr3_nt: TGCAGCGTTGTGCGAGGGAATGAGCAGTTCTTC
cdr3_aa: CSVVRGNEQFF

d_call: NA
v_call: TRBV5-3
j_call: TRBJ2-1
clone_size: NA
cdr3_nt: TGTGCCAGAAGTCTCCGCTCCAGCTCCTACAATGAGCAGTTCTTC
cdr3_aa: CARSLRSSSYNEQFF

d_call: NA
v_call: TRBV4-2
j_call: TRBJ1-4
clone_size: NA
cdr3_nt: TGTGCCAGCAGCCAAGTCCTGGGGGCCGGTGAAAAACTGTTTTTT
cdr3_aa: CASSQVLGAGEKLFF

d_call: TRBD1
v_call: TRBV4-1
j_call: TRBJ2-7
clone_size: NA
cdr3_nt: TGCGCCAGCAGCCACCAAGACAGGGGAGGCGAGCAGTACTTC
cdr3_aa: CASSHQDRGGEQYF

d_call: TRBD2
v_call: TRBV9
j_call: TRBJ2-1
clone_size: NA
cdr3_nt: TGTGCCAGCAGCGCAAGGACTAGCGGAGTCAATGAGCAGTTCTTC
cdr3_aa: CASSARTSGVNEQFF

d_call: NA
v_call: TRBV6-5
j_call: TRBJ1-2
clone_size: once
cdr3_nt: TGTGCCAGCAGTTACTCAGGGGGGGATGGCTACACCTTC
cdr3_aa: CASSYSGGDGYTF

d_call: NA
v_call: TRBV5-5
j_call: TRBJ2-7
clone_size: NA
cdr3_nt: TGTGCCAGCATGATTAGGACTGCCTACGAGCAGTACTTC
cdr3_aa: CASMIRTAYEQYF

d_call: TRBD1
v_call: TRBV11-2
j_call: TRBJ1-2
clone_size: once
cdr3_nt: TGTGCCAGCAGCCTAGGCCGGACAGGGGGCTATGGCTACACCTTC
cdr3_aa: CASSLGRTGGYGYTF

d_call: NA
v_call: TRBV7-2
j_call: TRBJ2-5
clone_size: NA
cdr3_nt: TGTGCCAGCAGCCCTAGGGGTGGAGAGACCCAGTACTTC
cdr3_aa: CASSPRGGETQYF

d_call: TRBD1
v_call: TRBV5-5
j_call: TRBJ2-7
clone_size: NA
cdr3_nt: TGTGCCAGCAGCTTATCCGAGGCAGGGGGCTTCTACGAGCAGTACTTC
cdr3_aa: CASSLSEAGGFYEQYF

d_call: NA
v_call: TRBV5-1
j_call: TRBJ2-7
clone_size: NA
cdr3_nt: TGCGCCAGCACTGACCAGGGAGGAGGCTACGAGCAGTACTTC
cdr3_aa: CASTDQGGGYEQYF

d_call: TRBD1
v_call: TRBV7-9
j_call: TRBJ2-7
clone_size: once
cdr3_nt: TGTTCCAGCAGCTTGTCGGGACAGGCGGGTTTACGAGGGCAGTACTTC
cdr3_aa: CSSSLSGQAGLRGQYF

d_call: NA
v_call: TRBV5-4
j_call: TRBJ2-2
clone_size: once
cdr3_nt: TGTGCCAGCAGCCCGGCGCACCGGGGTGGCACCGGGGAGCTGTTTTTT
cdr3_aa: CASSPAHRGGTGELFF

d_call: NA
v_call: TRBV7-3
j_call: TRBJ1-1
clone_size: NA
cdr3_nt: TGTGCCAGCAGCTTATACAGGCACACTGAAGCTTTCTTT
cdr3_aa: CASSLYRHTEAFF

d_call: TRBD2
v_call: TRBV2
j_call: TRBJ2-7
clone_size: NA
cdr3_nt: TGTGCCAGCAGTGGACCGGGACTAGCCTCCTACGAGCAGTACTTC
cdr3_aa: CASSGPGLASYEQYF

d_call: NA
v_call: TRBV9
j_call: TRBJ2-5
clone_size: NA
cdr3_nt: TGTGCCAGCAGCGTACAAGGCGGGGAGACCCAGTACTTC
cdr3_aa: CASSVQGGETQYF

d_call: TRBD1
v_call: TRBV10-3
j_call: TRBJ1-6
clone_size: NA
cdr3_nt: TGTGCCATCAGTCGGGACAGGGTGGTCAATTCACCCCTCCACTTT
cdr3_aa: CAISRDRVVNSPLHF

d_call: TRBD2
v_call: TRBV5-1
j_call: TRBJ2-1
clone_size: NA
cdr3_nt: TGCGCCAGCAGCAATATACTAGCGGACAATGAGCAGTTCTTC
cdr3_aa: CASSNILADNEQFF

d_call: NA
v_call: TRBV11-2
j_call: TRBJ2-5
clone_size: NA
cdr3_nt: TGTGCCAGCAGCTTAAACGGAGTCCCCGGGGTGGAGACCCAGTACTTC
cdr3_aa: CASSLNGVPGVETQYF

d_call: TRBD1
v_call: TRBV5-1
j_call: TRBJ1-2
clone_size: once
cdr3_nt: TGCGCCAGCAGCTACAGACAGGGGCTGTATGGCTACACCTTC
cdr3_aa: CASSYRQGLYGYTF

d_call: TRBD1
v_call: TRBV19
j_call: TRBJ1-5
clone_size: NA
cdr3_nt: TGTGCCAGTAGTAGTGTGGCAGACAGGGACGATCAGCCCCAGCATTTT
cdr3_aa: CASSSVADRDDQPQHF

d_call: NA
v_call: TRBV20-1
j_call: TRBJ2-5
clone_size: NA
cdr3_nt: TGCAGTGCTAGACAGGGGGAGACCCAGTACTTC
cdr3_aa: CSARQGETQYF

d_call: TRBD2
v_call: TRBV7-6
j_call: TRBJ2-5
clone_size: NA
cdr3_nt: TGTGCCAGCAGGCAGGCGGGAGGGGTTGAGACCCAGTACTTC
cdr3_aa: CASRQAGGVETQYF

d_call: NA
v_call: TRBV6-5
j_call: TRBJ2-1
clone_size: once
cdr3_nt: TGTGCCAGCAGTTATGTGTCAGGGGACAATGAGCAGTTCTTC
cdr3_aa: CASSYVSGDNEQFF

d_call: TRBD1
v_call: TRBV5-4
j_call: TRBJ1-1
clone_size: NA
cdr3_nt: TGTGCCAGCAGCCTGGGGGACAGCCGCAACACTGAAGCTTTCTTT
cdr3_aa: CASSLGDSRNTEAFF

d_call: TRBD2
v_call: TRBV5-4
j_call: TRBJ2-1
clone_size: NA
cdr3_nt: TGTGCCAGCGGAACGCTAGCGGGAGGGCCAAATGAGCAGTTCTTC
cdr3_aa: CASGTLAGGPNEQFF

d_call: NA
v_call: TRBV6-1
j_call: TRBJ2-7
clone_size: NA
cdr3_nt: TGTGCCAGCAGTGAATGGGCAGACTACGAGCAGTACTTC
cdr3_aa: CASSEWADYEQYF

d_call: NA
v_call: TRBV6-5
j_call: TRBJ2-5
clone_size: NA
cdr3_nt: TGTGCCAGCAGTGGTGGAGGAGAGACCCAGTACTTC
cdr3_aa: CASSGGGETQYF

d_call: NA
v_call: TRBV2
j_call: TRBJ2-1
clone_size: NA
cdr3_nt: TGTGCCAGCAGTGGAACTATTAATTACAATGAGCAGTTCTTC
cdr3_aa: CASSGTINYNEQFF

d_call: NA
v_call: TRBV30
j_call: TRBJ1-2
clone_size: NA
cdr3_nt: TGTGCCTGGAGTGTACACGGGGGCTATGGCTACACCTTC
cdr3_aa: CAWSVHGGYGYTF

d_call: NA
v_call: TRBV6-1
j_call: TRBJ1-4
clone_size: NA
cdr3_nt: TGTGCCAGCTTACCGGGGGAGGTAGCATCAAAACTGTTTTTT
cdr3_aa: CASLPGEVASKLFF

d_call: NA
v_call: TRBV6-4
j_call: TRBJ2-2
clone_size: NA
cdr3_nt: TGTGCCAGCAGTGAACTAGCGAACACCGGGGAGCTGTTTTTT
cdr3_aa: CASSELANTGELFF

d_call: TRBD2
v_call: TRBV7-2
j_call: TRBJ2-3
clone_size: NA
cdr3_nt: TGTGCCAGCAGCTCGACTAGCGCCACAGATACGCAGTATTTT
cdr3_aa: CASSSTSATDTQYF

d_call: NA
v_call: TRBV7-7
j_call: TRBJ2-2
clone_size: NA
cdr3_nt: TGTGCCAGCAGCCTTGACCGGGCCGGGGAGCTGTTTTTT
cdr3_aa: CASSLDRAGELFF

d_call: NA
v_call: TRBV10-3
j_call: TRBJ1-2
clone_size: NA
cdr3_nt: TGTGCCATCACAGACATCTATGGCTACACCTTC
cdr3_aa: CAITDIYGYTF

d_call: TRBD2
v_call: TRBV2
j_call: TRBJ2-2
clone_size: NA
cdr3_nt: TGTGCCAGCAAGGGACTAGCGGAAACCGGGGAGCTGTTTTTT
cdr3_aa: CASKGLAETGELFF

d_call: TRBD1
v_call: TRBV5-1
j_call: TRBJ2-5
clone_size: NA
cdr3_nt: TGCGCCAGCAGCTACGGGACAGGAAAAGAGACCCAGTACTTC
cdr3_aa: CASSYGTGKETQYF